The 18 T cell receptor beta chains presented below share a single source sample, sequenced in a study of cytomegalovirus exposure and HLA in healthy donors. The PCR made use of 60 Vbeta and 13 Jbeta primers. Clones were read by immunoSEQ multiplex PCR, and TCRdb kept only the in-frame ones, dropping some. The sample carries about 98,000 clones, around 76% recorded once. Sequencing was done on a sample of PBMCs. These receptor sequences come from a human donor in good health.

This clone was counted a few times. This chain uses TRBV6-1 with TRBJ1-1; the D gene is possibly TRBD1 (5 bases). Trimming cost V 6 bases and J 5 bases, with 13 bases left between them. This CDR3 contains 13 residues. Germline lookup yields CDR1 MNHNS and CDR2 SASEGT. CDR3 nucleotides: TGTGCCAGCAGGAATCAGGGCTGGACTGAAGCTTTCTTT. It yields the protein CASRNQGWTEAFF.

V is TRBV5-4 and J is TRBJ2-1, with 8 nucleotides matching TRBD1. The CDR3 sequence is 15 residues long. Germline assignment: CDR1 SGHNT and CDR2 YYREEE (reference sequence). V lost 3 bases and J lost 9; bases outside the gene matches: 11. This CDR3 is CASSSRTGFSGEQFF. DNA of the CDR3: TGTGCCAGCAGCTCGCGGACAGGGTTTAGTGGTGAGCAGTTCTTC.

The chain is built from TRBV5-1 and TRBJ2-7, with 11 bases identical to TRBD2. V trimming: 4 bases; J trimming: 4 bases; junction bases outside the gene matches: 10. The CDR3 extends over 16 amino acids. CDR1 is SGHRS and CDR2 is YFSETQ in the germline V gene. The CDR3 sequence is CASSLSLASGRYEQYF. DNA of the CDR3: TGCGCCAGCAGCCTGTCTTTGGCTAGCGGGAGGTACGAGCAGTACTTC.

The rearrangement links TRBV18 to TRBJ2-5; 11 positions agree with TRBD1. The CDR3 totals 15 residues. CDR1 and CDR2 (germline): KGHSH, LQKENI. J gave up 4 bases and V 3 bases, and 4 bases lay outside the gene matches. DNA of the CDR3: TGTGCCAGCTCACCCCCCGGGACAGGGGGAGAGACCCAGTACTTC. It yields the protein CASSPPGTGGETQYF.

This clone was found a few times. The chain links TRBV2 to TRBJ1-4, with no clear D. The germline CDR1 and CDR2 sequences are SNHLY and FYNNEI. With 1 base removed from V and 6 bases from J, the gap between germline ends came to 9 bases. The CDR3 extends over 14 amino acids. CDR3 loop: CASSEGLRDEKLFF. CDR3 nucleotides: TGTGCCAGCAGTGAAGGGCTACGGGATGAAAAACTGTTTTTT.

The V and J genes are TRBV19 and TRBJ2-2; D remains unclear. There are 14 residues in the CDR3. Trimming pared 4 bases from V and 2 bases from J, leaving 8 bases between. Per the germline V gene, CDR1 is LNHDA and CDR2 is SQIVND (reference sequence). CDR3 amino acids: CASSTPYNTGELFF. CDR3 in DNA: TGTGCCAGTAGTACGCCCTACAACACCGGGGAGCTGTTTTTT.

This chain connects TRBV29-1 to TRBJ2-7; possible D gene TRBD1, 5 bases. This CDR3 spans 16 amino acids. V was shortened by 1 base and J by 1 base, with 17 bases between the two germline ends. CDR1 SQVTM and CDR2 ANQGSEA come from the germline V gene. The DNA for the CDR3 is TGCAGCGTTGAAGGATTACCAGGGTTGGGGTCCTACGAGCAGTACTTC. Translating it yields CSVEGLPGLGSYEQYF.

This sequence joins TRBV18 and TRBJ1-4; 7 nucleotides align to TRBD1. Germline assignment: CDR1 KGHSH and CDR2 LQKENI. This CDR3 has 12 residues. V lost 5 bases and J lost 17; bases outside the gene matches: 11. The chain's CDR3 is CASSNRGSHQFF. As DNA, the CDR3 is TGTGCCAGCTCAAACAGGGGTTCCCACCAATTTTTT.

The sample holds one count of this clone. V is TRBV18 and J is TRBJ2-1; 10 bases map to TRBD2. This CDR3 is built from 15 residues. Germline CDR1 is KGHSH and CDR2 is LQKENI. V dropped 1 base and J dropped 6; count of bases not matched to a gene: 3. CDR3 sequence (DNA): TGTGCCAGCTCACCACGGACTAGCGGAAGCAATGAGCAGTTCTTC. Residues: CASSPRTSGSNEQFF.

As DNA, the CDR3 is TGCGCCAGCAGTGAGACACGATACCCGGCGGGTACGCAGTATTTT. This encodes CASSETRYPAGTQYF. This chain connects TRBV10-2 to TRBJ2-3; possibly TRBD2 for D (5 bases). The CDR3 length is 15 residues. Germline V gives CDR1 WSHSY, CDR2 SAAADI. The V and J ends lost 2 bases and 8 bases respectively, with 17 bases between them.

V gene TRBV27 combines with J gene TRBJ1-1, with 10 bases matching TRBD1. Germline-derived CDR1 and CDR2 are MNHEY and SMNVEV (reference sequence). Trimming removed 8 bases from V and 3 bases from J; junction bases left unmatched: 6. The CDR3 has 14 residues. DNA for the CDR3: TGTGCCAGCTCAAGGGACAGGGGATACACTGAAGCTTTCTTT. Translation: CASSRDRGYTEAFF.

This chain uses TRBV18 with TRBJ1-4, with unresolved D. V was trimmed by 4 bases and J by 8 bases, leaving 17 bases between them. The CDR3 is made up of 15 amino acids. From germline, CDR1 is KGHSH and CDR2 LQKENI. CDR3 amino acids: CASSRSGGLEEKLFF. In DNA, the CDR3 is TGTGCCAGCTCACGCTCTGGAGGGCTAGAAGAAAAACTGTTTTTT.

V usage is TRBV19 and J usage is TRBJ2-1; TRBD1 is a possible D gene (7 bases). Deletions cut 4 bases from V and 4 bases from J, with 14 bases between. The germline V gene has CDR1 LNHDA and CDR2 SQIVND (reference sequence). The CDR3 spans 15 residues. Here the CDR3 DNA reads TGTGCCAGTAGTACGGTGCCAGGGGGGTACAATGAGCAGTTCTTC. Protein product: CASSTVPGGYNEQFF.

The chain recombines TRBV5-6 with TRBJ2-7, with 8 bases aligning to TRBD1. This CDR3 spans 13 amino acids. The junction had 7 bases not matched to a gene; V was cut back by 4 bases and J by 7 bases. Germline CDR1 SGHDT, CDR2 YYEEEE. The chain's CDR3 is CASSQGQVWEQYF. The CDR3 nucleotides are TGTGCCAGCAGCCAGGGACAGGTTTGGGAGCAGTACTTC.

The chain is built from TRBV25-1 and TRBJ2-3; 7 bases agree with TRBD2. The trim removed 3 bases at V and 6 bases at J, leaving 9 bases unmatched. Germline V gene data show CDR1 as MGHDK and CDR2 as SYGVNS. The CDR3 extends over 15 amino acids. As DNA, the CDR3 is TGTGCCAGCAGTGATAGTCGGGGGGTGAGGGATACGCAGTATTTT. This gives the protein CASSDSRGVRDTQYF.

The CDR3 spells CASSESGRVTPLHF. The CDR3 DNA is TGCGCCAGCAGTGAGTCAGGCAGGGTTACACCCCTCCACTTT. V gene TRBV10-2 combines with J gene TRBJ1-6; TRBD1 is a possible D gene (5 bases). CDR1 is WSHSY, CDR2 SAAADI, per germline. V was trimmed by 0 bases and J by 11 bases, leaving 11 bases between them. The CDR3 is made up of 14 amino acids.

This clone was found a few times. The rearrangement uses TRBV30 and TRBJ1-2; 8 positions agree with TRBD1. Germline values: CDR1 GTSNPN, CDR2 SVGIG (reference sequence). Losses at the gene ends were 4 bases for V and 4 bases for J; bases not matched to a gene: 11. CDR3 length: 15 residues. In nucleotides, the CDR3 is TGTGCCTGGATGCCCGGGACAGGAGCTAGCTATGGCTACACCTTC. Encoded protein: CAWMPGTGASYGYTF.

The rearrangement links TRBV5-1 to TRBJ2-2; 7 bases agree with TRBD2. Germline V gene lookup returns CDR1 SGHRS and CDR2 YFSETQ. This CDR3 has 18 residues. V trimming: 4 bases; J trimming: 5 bases; junction bases outside the gene matches: 17. This chain's CDR3 is CASSDYPPGVGGTGELFF. The CDR3 bases are TGCGCCAGCAGCGACTACCCCCCGGGCGTGGGAGGGACCGGGGAGCTGTTTTTT.